These T cell receptor beta chains were read from a single sample in a study of cytomegalovirus exposure and HLA in healthy donors. Only in-frame clones appear in the TCRdb table, and some are missing; sequencing was by immunoSEQ multiplex PCR. The repertoire has some 120,000 clones, around 82% of them found once; the top ten carry approximately 10%. The sample comprised PBMCs. These receptors were collected from a man aged 25 to 45 in good health and CMV-seropositive. The CDR3 runs from the conserved cysteine through the conserved F or W. D genes are given only for firm matches. Clone sizes are given selectively: once, few, many, or a class where the clone is expanded.

TRBJ2-1,TRBV28,.,.,CASSPVYDEQFF,TGTGCCAGCAGTCCAGTTTACGATGAGCAGTTCTTC
TRBJ1-4,TRBV4-3,.,.,CASSQDGSEKLFF,TGCGCCAGCAGCCAAGATGGTAGTGAAAAACTGTTTTTT
TRBJ1-2,TRBV4-1,.,.,CASSHADGGRRGYTF,TGCGCCAGCAGCCATGCTGATGGGGGGAGACGTGGCTACACCTTC
TRBJ2-7,TRBV19,.,TRBD1,CASSTTGTGNPTYEQYF,TGTGCCAGTAGTACCACCGGGACAGGGAATCCAACCTACGAGCAGTACTTC
TRBJ1-5,TRBV5-1,.,.,CASSLDRAQPQHF,TGCGCCAGCAGCTTGGACAGGGCTCAGCCCCAGCATTTT
TRBJ2-1,TRBV11-1,.,TRBD2,CASSLGTSGRASYNEQFF,TGTGCCAGCAGCTTAGGGACTAGCGGGAGGGCGTCCTACAATGAGCAGTTCTTC
TRBJ2-7,TRBV6-1,.,.,CASSQRASYEQYF,TGTGCCAGCAGCCAGAGGGCCTCCTACGAGCAGTACTTC
TRBJ1-5,TRBV7-9,.,TRBD1,CASRGQGGNQPQHF,TGTGCCAGCAGGGGACAGGGTGGCAATCAGCCCCAGCATTTT
TRBJ2-3,TRBV10-3,.,TRBD1,CAINWDSSTDTQYF,TGTGCCATCAACTGGGACAGCTCCACAGATACGCAGTATTTT
TRBJ2-4,TRBV6-1,.,TRBD1,CASNIQGHIQYF,TGTGCCAGCAACATACAGGGGCACATTCAGTACTTC
TRBJ2-7,TRBV6-5,.,TRBD1,CASSYGTGWEEQYF,TGTGCCAGCAGTTACGGGACAGGATGGGAGGAGCAGTACTTC
TRBJ2-2,TRBV7-2,.,.,CASSLESGTGELFF,TGTGCCAGCAGCTTAGAGAGTGGCACCGGGGAGCTGTTTTTT
TRBJ1-2,TRBV7-8,.,TRBD1,CASSFTPGQSNYGYTF,TGTGCCAGCAGCTTTACCCCGGGACAGTCTAACTATGGCTACACCTTC
TRBJ2-7,TRBV10-2,.,.,CASSERLGTASYEQYF,TGCGCCAGCAGTGAAAGGCTAGGGACTGCTAGCTACGAGCAGTACTTC
TRBJ2-3,TRBV19,.,.,CASSLRLDKVPTDTQYF,TGTGCCAGTAGTCTTAGACTAGACAAGGTCCCCACAGATACGCAGTATTTT
TRBJ2-6,TRBV7-8,.,TRBD2,CASSPRLAGEAGANVLTF,TGTGCCAGCAGCCCCCGACTAGCGGGAGAGGCTGGGGCCAACGTCCTGACTTTC
TRBJ2-5,TRBV4-3,.,TRBD2,CASSQEYSGKETQYF,TGCGCCAGCAGCCAAGAGTATAGCGGGAAGGAGACCCAGTACTTC
TRBJ2-7,TRBV15,.,TRBD2,CATSREGGSYEQYF,TGTGCCACCAGCAGAGAGGGGGGGAGCTACGAGCAGTACTTC
TRBJ2-7,TRBV19,few,TRBD1,CASTPGGSFYEQYF,TGTGCCAGTACCCCAGGGGGTTCCTTTTACGAGCAGTACTTC
TRBJ2-3,TRBV5-4,.,.,CASSLGLAMDTQYF,TGTGCCAGCAGCCTCGGGCTAGCGATGGATACGCAGTATTTT
TRBJ2-5,TRBV5-4,.,TRBD2,CASSLDGVSGKMGTQYF,TGTGCCAGCAGCTTAGATGGTGTTAGCGGGAAGATGGGGACCCAGTACTTC
TRBJ1-2,TRBV2,.,.,CASSEPRGRSYGCTF,TGTGCCAGCAGTGAACCTCGCGGGCGGAGCTATGGCTGCACCTTC
TRBJ2-1,TRBV9,.,.,CASSEGGGYDYNEQFF,TGTGCCAGCAGCGAGGGTGGGGGCTATGATTACAATGAGCAGTTCTTC
TRBJ2-7,TRBV5-4,.,.,CASSPVPGSNEQYF,TGTGCCAGCAGCCCGGTCCCAGGCTCGAACGAGCAGTACTTC
TRBJ2-4,TRBV5-3,.,TRBD1,CARSLVWDRSAKNIQYF,TGTGCCAGAAGCTTGGTATGGGACAGGTCAGCCAAAAACATTCAGTACTTC
TRBJ2-1,TRBV11-2,.,.,CASSLTSGDEQFF,TGTGCCAGCAGCCTGACTAGTGGAGATGAGCAGTTCTTC
TRBJ2-2,TRBV28,.,TRBD2,CASRGLVGTGELFF,TGTGCCAGCAGAGGACTAGTGGGTACCGGGGAGCTGTTTTTT
TRBJ2-7,TRBV9,.,TRBD1,CASSVGDRVDEQYF,TGTGCCAGCAGCGTAGGGGACAGGGTTGACGAGCAGTACTTC
TRBJ2-7,TRBV6-1,.,.,CASTGAYEQYF,TGTGCCAGCACCGGGGCCTACGAGCAGTACTTC
TRBJ2-7,TRBV5-1,.,TRBD2,CASSLELAGVHEQYF,TGCGCCAGCAGCTTGGAGCTAGCGGGAGTTCACGAGCAGTACTTC
TRBJ1-2,TRBV10-3,.,TRBD1,CAITDGTGPRYGYTF,TGTGCCATCACCGATGGGACAGGTCCCCGCTATGGCTACACCTTC
TRBJ2-7,TRBV25-1,.,.,CASSESLAVYEQYF,TGTGCCAGCAGTGAATCTCTGGCGGTCTACGAGCAGTACTTC
TRBJ1-1,TRBV27,.,TRBD1,CASRRQGATEAFF,TGTGCCAGCCGACGACAGGGGGCTACTGAAGCTTTCTTT
TRBJ2-3,TRBV7-9,once,.,CASNKGPTWDTQYF,TGTGCCAGCAACAAGGGGCCAACTTGGGATACGCAGTATTTT
TRBJ2-7,TRBV28,.,TRBD1,CASSLGTAGEQYF,TGTGCCAGCAGTTTAGGGACAGCCGGCGAGCAGTACTTC
TRBJ1-5,TRBV30,.,TRBD1,CAWNTGQDNQPQHF,TGTGCCTGGAATACGGGACAGGACAATCAGCCCCAGCATTTT
TRBJ2-6,TRBV28,.,.,CASSGGPGANVLTF,TGTGCCAGCAGTGGAGGTCCTGGGGCCAACGTCCTGACTTTC
TRBJ2-1,TRBV30,.,TRBD1,CAWSADPGQGHNEQFF,TGTGCCTGGAGTGCCGACCCGGGACAGGGCCACAATGAGCAGTTCTTC
TRBJ1-1,TRBV30,.,.,CASSEAFQEAFF,TGTGCCTCCTCCGAAGCTTTTCAAGAAGCTTTCTTT
TRBJ1-5,TRBV9,.,TRBD1,CASSLGQGYQPQHF,TGTGCCAGCAGCCTTGGACAGGGCTACCAGCCCCAGCATTTT
TRBJ2-7,TRBV6-6,once,TRBD1,CASSFLRGGGYEQYF,TGTGCCAGCAGTTTTCTCCGAGGGGGCGGCTACGAGCAGTACTTC
TRBJ2-1,TRBV11-2,.,.,CASSLRGGINEQFF,TGTGCCAGCAGCTTAAGGGGGGGCATCAATGAGCAGTTCTTC
TRBJ2-1,TRBV7-2,.,TRBD2,CASSEGGLAYNEQFF,TGTGCCAGCAGCGAGGGGGGACTAGCTTACAATGAGCAGTTCTTC
TRBJ2-7,TRBV10-1,.,TRBD1,CASSRTGAYEQYF,TGCGCCAGCAGTAGGACAGGGGCCTACGAGCAGTACTTC
TRBJ1-1,TRBV6-1,few,TRBD1,CASSGQGGNTEAFF,TGTGCCAGCAGTGGACAGGGGGGGAACACTGAAGCTTTCTTT
TRBJ2-3,TRBV28,few,TRBD2,CASSSLAGGSDTQYF,TGTGCCAGCAGTTCGCTAGCGGGAGGTTCAGATACGCAGTATTTT
TRBJ1-1,TRBV5-1,once,.,CASSTDNMNTEAFF,TGCGCCAGCAGCACGGACAACATGAACACTGAAGCTTTCTTT
TRBJ2-1,TRBV6-6,.,.,CATKDTGSPQFF,TGTGCCACCAAGGACACAGGGTCCCCGCAGTTCTTC
TRBJ2-1,TRBV9,.,TRBD2,CASSQWSASGRAEQFF,TGTGCCAGCAGCCAATGGTCGGCTAGCGGGAGGGCTGAGCAGTTCTTC
TRBJ2-1,TRBV28,.,.,CASSPPGTRGNNEQFF,TGTGCCAGCAGCCCCCCCGGGACCCGCGGGAACAATGAGCAGTTCTTC
TRBJ2-2,TRBV27,.,TRBD2,CASSPIWTSGSKMVGELFF,TGTGCCAGCAGTCCGATATGGACTAGCGGGAGTAAAATGGTCGGGGAGCTGTTTTTT
TRBJ1-1,TRBV19,.,TRBD1,CASSIATGVTEAFF,TGTGCCAGTAGTATCGCGACAGGGGTTACTGAAGCTTTCTTT
TRBJ2-5,TRBV14,.,.,CASSQEFRGQETQYF,TGTGCCAGCAGCCAAGAATTCAGGGGACAAGAGACCCAGTACTTC
TRBJ1-5,TRBV5-4,once,TRBD1,CASSLQGVNQPQHF,TGTGCCAGCAGCTTGCAGGGGGTCAATCAGCCCCAGCATTTT